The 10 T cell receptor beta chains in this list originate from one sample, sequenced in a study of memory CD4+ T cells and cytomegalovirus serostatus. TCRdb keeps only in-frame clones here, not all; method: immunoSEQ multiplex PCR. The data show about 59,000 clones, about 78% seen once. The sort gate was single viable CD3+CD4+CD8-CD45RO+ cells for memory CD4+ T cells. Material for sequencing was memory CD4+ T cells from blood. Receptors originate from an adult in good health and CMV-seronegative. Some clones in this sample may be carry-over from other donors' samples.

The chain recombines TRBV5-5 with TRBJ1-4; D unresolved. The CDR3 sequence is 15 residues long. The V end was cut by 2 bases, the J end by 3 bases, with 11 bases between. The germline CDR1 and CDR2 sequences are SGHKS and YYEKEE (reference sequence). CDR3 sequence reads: CASSFPGRANEKLFF. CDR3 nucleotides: TGTGCCAGCAGCTTTCCGGGGAGGGCTAATGAAAAACTGTTTTTT.

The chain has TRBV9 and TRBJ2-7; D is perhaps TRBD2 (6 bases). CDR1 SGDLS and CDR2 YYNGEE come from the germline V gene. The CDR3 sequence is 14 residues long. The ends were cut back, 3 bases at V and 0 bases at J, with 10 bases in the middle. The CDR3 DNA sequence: TGTGCCAGCAGCGCGACTAGTTCCTCCTACGAGCAGTACTTC. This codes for CASSATSSSYEQYF.

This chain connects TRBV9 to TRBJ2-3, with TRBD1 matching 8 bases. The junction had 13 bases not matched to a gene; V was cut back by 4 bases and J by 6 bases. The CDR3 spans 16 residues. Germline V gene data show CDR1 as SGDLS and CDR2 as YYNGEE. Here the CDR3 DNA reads TGTGCCAGCAGCCCCCAGGGGGCCGTCCCCGTGGATACGCAGTATTTT. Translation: CASSPQGAVPVDTQYF.

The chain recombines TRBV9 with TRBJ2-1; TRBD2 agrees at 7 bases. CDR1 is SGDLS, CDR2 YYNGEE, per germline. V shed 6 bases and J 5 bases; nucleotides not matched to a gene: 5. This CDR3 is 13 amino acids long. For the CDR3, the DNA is TGTGCCAGCACCCGGACTAGAGACAATGAGCAGTTCTTC. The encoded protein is CASTRTRDNEQFF.

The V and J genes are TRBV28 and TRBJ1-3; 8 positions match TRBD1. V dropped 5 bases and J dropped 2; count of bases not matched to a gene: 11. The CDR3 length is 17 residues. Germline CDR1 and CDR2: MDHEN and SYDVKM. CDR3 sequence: CASSSPGGSPPGNTIYF. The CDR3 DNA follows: TGTGCCAGCAGTAGCCCAGGGGGCTCCCCTCCTGGAAACACCATATATTTT.

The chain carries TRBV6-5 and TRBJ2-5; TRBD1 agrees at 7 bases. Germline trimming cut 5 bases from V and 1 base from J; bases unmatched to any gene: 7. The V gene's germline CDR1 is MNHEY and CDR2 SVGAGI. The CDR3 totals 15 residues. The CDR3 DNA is TGTGCCAGCAGTACCCGGGGACAGTTCCAAGAGACCCAGTACTTC. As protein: CASSTRGQFQETQYF.

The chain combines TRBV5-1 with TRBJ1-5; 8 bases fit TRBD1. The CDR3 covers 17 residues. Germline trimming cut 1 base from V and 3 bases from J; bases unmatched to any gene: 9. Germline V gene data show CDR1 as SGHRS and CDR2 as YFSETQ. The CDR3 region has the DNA TGCGCCAGCAGCTTGTACCTCCGGACAGGGAACAATCAGCCCCAGCATTTT. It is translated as CASSLYLRTGNNQPQHF. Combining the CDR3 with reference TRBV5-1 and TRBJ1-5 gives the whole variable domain KAGVTQTPRYLIKTRGQQVTLSCSPISGHRSVSWYQQTPGQGLQFLFEYFSETQRNKGNFPGRFSGRQFSNSRSEMNVSTLELGDSALYLCASSLYLRTGNNQPQHFGDGTRLSIL.

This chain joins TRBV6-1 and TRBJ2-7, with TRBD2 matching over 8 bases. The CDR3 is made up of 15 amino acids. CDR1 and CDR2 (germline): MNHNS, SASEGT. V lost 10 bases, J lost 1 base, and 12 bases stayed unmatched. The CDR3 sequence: CATDPRASGSYEQYF. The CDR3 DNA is TGTGCCACCGACCCCAGGGCTAGCGGGTCCTACGAGCAGTACTTC.

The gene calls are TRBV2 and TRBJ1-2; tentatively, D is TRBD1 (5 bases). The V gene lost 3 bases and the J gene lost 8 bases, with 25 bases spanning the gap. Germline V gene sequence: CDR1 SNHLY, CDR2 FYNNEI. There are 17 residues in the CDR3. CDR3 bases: TGTGCCAGCAGTGACTTAGGGACGGCGAATAGGATTGGGGGCTACACCTTC. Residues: CASSDLGTANRIGGYTF.

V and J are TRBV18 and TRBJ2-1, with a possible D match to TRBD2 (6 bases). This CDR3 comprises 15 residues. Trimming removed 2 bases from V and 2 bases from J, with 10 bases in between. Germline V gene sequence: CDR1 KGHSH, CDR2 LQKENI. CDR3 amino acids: CASSPGRRAYNEQFF. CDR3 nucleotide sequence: TGTGCCAGCTCACCAGGAAGGAGGGCCTACAATGAGCAGTTCTTC. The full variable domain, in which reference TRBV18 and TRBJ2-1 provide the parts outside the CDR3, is NAGVMQNPRHLVRRRGQEARLRCSPMKGHSHVYWYRQLPEEGLKFMVYLQKENIIDESGMPKERFSAEFPKEGPSILRIQQVVRGDSAAYFCASSPGRRAYNEQFFGPGTRLTVL.